One TCR beta chain is described in this entry. Profiled with immunoSEQ multiplex PCR; TCRdb holds only in-frame clones, not every one. Of 13,000 or so clones in the sample, around 80% were seen once. The record originates from a study of sequential checkpoint blockade in melanoma. Treatment: randomized to nivolumab then ipilimumab (arm A) or the reverse (arm B). Patients had received no earlier DNA-damaging chemotherapy. From thawed PBMCs, live CD3+CD8+ cells negative for CD19 and CD56 were sorted. The V and J ends lost 5 bases and 0 bases respectively, with 11 bases between them. CDR3 length: 16 residues. CDR1 and CDR2 (germline): SEHNR, FQNEAQ (reference sequence).

The TCR was taken from a human donor with melanoma. Sequencing was performed on CD8+ T cells sorted from blood (inferred from file names), taken from a patient given nivolumab and ipilimumab in sequence. The chain is built from TRBV7-9 and TRBJ1-6; D possibly corresponds to TRBD1 (5 bases). DNA for the CDR3: TGTGCCAGCAGCCGCCTCGGGGGCTCCTATAATTCACCCCTCCACTTT. This translates into CASSRLGGSYNSPLHF.